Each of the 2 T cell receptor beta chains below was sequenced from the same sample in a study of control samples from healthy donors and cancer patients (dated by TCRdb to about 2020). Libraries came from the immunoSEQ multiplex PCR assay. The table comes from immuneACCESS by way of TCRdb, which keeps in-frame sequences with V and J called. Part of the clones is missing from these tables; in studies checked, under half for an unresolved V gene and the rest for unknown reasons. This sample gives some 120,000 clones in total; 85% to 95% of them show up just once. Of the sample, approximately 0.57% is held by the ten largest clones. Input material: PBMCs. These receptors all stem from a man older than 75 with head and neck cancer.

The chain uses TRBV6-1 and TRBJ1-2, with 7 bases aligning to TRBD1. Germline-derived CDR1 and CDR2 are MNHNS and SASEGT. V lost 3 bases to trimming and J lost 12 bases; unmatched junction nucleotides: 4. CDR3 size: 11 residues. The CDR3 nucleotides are TGTGCCAGCAGTGACCCGACAGGGAACACCTTC. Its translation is CASSDPTGNTF.

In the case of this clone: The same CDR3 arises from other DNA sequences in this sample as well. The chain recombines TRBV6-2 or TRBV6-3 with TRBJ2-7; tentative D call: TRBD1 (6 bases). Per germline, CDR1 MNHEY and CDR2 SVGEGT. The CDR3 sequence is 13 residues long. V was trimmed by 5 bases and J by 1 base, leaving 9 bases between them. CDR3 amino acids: CASSRTGSYEQYF. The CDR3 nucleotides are TGTGCCAGCAGTCGAACAGGGTCCTACGAGCAGTACTTC.